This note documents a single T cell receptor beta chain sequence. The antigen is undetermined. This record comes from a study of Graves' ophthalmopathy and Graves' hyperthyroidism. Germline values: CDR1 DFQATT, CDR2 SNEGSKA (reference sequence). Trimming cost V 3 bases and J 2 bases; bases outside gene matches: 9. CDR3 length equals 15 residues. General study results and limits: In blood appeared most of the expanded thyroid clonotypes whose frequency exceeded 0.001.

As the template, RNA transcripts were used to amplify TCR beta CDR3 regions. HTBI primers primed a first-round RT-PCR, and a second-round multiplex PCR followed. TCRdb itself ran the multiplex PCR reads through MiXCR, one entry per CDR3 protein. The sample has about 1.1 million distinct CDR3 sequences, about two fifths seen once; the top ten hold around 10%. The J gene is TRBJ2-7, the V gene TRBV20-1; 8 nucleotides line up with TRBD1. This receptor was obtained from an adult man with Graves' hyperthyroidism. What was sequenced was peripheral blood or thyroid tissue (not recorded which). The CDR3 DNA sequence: TGCAGTGCTAGGGCTAGAGGGACAGGCACCTACGAGCAGTACTTC. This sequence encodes CSARARGTGTYEQYF.